These 14 T cell receptor beta chains came from one sample sequenced in a study of T cells in Graves' hyperthyroidism and ophthalmopathy. Amplified regions were TCR beta CDR3 sequences from RNA transcripts. RT-PCR in the first round (using the HTBI primer set) targeted the TCR CDR3. TCRdb reprocessed the multiplex PCR reads with MiXCR, giving one entry per CDR3 protein. Among about 420,000 distinct CDR3 sequences listed, less than 20% were seen once. The material sequenced was blood. These receptors were taken from a woman aged 18-35 years with Graves' hyperthyroidism.

There are many counts of this clonotype. The V and J genes are TRBV10-3 and TRBJ2-7, with TRBD1 matching 9 bases. The V and J ends lost 6 bases and 0 bases, in that order; junction bases with no gene match: 12. Germline loops: CDR1 ENHRY, CDR2 SYGVKD. The CDR3 extends over 17 amino acids. The CDR3 here is CAIRQGPGQGGSYEQYF. The DNA of the CDR3 is TGTGCCATCAGGCAAGGCCCGGGACAGGGAGGCTCCTACGAGCAGTACTTC.

This clonotype was detected a few times. V usage is TRBV24-1 and J usage is TRBJ2-7, with D perhaps assigned TRBD1 or TRBD2 (6 bases each). This CDR3 has 15 residues. Between the trimmed V and J ends, which lost 5 bases and 2 bases, there was a span of 15 bases. The germline V gene has CDR1 KGHDR and CDR2 SFDVKD. The CDR3 reads CATSGGAGNTYEQYF. CDR3 in DNA: TGTGCCACCAGTGGGGGGGCAGGGAATACCTACGAGCAGTACTTC.

Ten or more counts support this clonotype. J is TRBJ2-2 and V is TRBV6-2 or TRBV6-3; TRBD2 matches 7 bases. There are 15 residues in the CDR3. Germline V CDR1 and CDR2: MNHEY, SVGEGT. Unmatched junction bases numbered 12, after V lost 7 bases and J lost 7 bases. This CDR3 is CASTHRRELSGELFF. Here the CDR3 DNA reads TGTGCCAGCACCCACAGGCGGGAGTTAAGCGGGGAGCTGTTTTTT.

This sequence joins TRBV27 and TRBJ2-1; the match to TRBD1 covers 7 bases. The V and J ends lost 7 bases and 3 bases, in that order; junction bases with no gene match: 3. The CDR3 spans 13 residues. Germline CDR1 is MNHEY and CDR2 is SMNVEV (reference sequence). CDR3 residues: CASIRQGYNEQFF. The CDR3 DNA is TGTGCCAGCATTCGACAGGGCTACAATGAGCAGTTCTTC.

This clonotype was detected ten times or more. This chain joins TRBV11-3 and TRBJ2-5; 7 bases align to TRBD2. Germline assignment: CDR1 SGHNT and CDR2 YENEEA. This CDR3 has 13 amino acids. Unmatched junction bases numbered 3, after V lost 3 bases and J lost 5 bases. The CDR3 DNA is TGTGCCAGCAGCTTGAATAGCGGGGAGACCCAGTACTTC. This codes for CASSLNSGETQYF.

There are many counts of this clonotype. V gene TRBV5-1 combines with J gene TRBJ2-1; 8 bases agree with TRBD2. CDR1 SGHRS and CDR2 YFSETQ come from the germline V gene. The CDR3 is 16 amino acids. With V trimmed by 1 base and J by 8 bases, 11 bases remained unmatched. CDR3 loop: CASSLTPTGGGDEQFF. The CDR3 DNA reads TGCGCCAGCAGCTTGACGCCTACGGGGGGGGGCGATGAGCAGTTCTTC.

Ten or more counts support this clonotype. J is TRBJ2-5 and V is TRBV2; D gene unclear. Trimming removed 11 bases from V and 5 bases from J, with 21 bases in between. CDR1 and CDR2 from the germline V gene are SNHLY and FYNNEI. The CDR3 is 14 residues long. The CDR3 sequence is CAGSVGAQTETQYF. The CDR3 DNA is TGTGCCGGCTCGGTTGGAGCCCAAACGGAGACCCAGTACTTC.

This clonotype was observed many times. The gene calls are TRBV27 and TRBJ2-3; TRBD2 agrees at 12 bases. The germline V gene encodes CDR1 MNHEY and CDR2 SMNVEV (reference sequence). J gave up 5 bases and V 8 bases, and 17 bases lay outside the gene matches. The CDR3 has 18 residues. CDR3 in amino acids: CASGQLRLAGVSGDTQYF. The CDR3 region has the DNA TGTGCCAGCGGACAACTTCGACTAGCGGGAGTTTCAGGAGATACGCAGTATTTT.

The rearrangement links TRBV2 to TRBJ2-5; D gene uncertain. The CDR3 has 14 residues. Germline CDR1 and CDR2: SNHLY and FYNNEI. The V end lost 1 base, the J end lost 5 bases, and 11 bases lay between the germline ends. CDR3 nucleotides: TGTGCCAGCAGTGAAGAAATTAGCTTCGAGACCCAGTACTTC. Protein product: CASSEEISFETQYF.

The table lists this clonotype with many counts. The gene calls are TRBV7-2 and TRBJ2-1, with TRBD2 matching over 8 bases. The V and J ends lost 6 bases and 4 bases, in that order; junction bases with no gene match: 20. The CDR3 sequence is 19 residues long. Germline V gene data show CDR1 as SGHTA and CDR2 as FQGNSA. In DNA form, the CDR3 reads TGTGCCAGCAGTTCCCCCTTGTCCGGGAGGGCCGAGAGTTACAATGAGCAGTTCTTC. Translation gives CASSSPLSGRAESYNEQFF.

Many counts were recorded for this clonotype. J is TRBJ1-1 and V is TRBV20-1, with 8 bases fitting TRBD1. The V gene end was trimmed by 0 bases and the J gene end by 3 bases; junction bases not matched to a gene: 6. CDR3 size: 15 residues. The germline gives CDR1 DFQATT, CDR2 SNEGSKA (reference sequence). CDR3 bases: TGCAGTGCTAGAGACCTGACAGGGGATGACACTGAAGCTTTCTTT. Its translation is CSARDLTGDDTEAFF.

There are many counts of this clonotype. The chain recombines TRBV20-1 with TRBJ1-6; tentatively, D is TRBD1 (5 bases). Per germline, CDR1 DFQATT and CDR2 SNEGSKA (reference sequence). The V end lost 4 bases, the J end lost 12 bases, and 19 bases lay between the germline ends. The CDR3 contains 14 residues. This CDR3 is CSAITPDKAIPLHF. CDR3 sequence (DNA): TGCAGTGCTATTACCCCGGACAAGGCCATACCCCTCCACTTT.

This rearrangement joins TRBV12-3 or TRBV12-4 to TRBJ2-1, with D perhaps matching TRBD1 (6 bases). The CDR3 spans 13 residues. V was clipped by 7 bases and J by 6 bases, with 13 bases between them. The CDR3: CASTPLGANEQFF. The CDR3, as DNA: TGTGCCAGCACCCCACTGGGGGCCAATGAGCAGTTCTTC.

The J gene is TRBJ2-2, the V gene TRBV7-3, with D uncertain. From germline, CDR1 is SGHTA and CDR2 FQGTGA. Trimming took off 5 bases at V and 5 bases at J, with 6 bases between the two ends. There are 12 residues in the CDR3. The DNA for the CDR3 is TGTGCCAGCAGCAAGCAAACCGGGGAGCTGTTTTTT. Encoded protein: CASSKQTGELFF.